The rows below give T cell receptor beta chains drawn from one sample of a study of siplizumab effects on memory and regulatory T cells. Some clones are missing from TCRdb's copy, which holds only in-frame ones; the method was immunoSEQ multiplex PCR. The sample has thousands of clones; 60% to 80% are singletons. Sequencing was performed on effector memory CD8+ T cells sorted from blood. The receptors come from a human donor in good health. CDR3s include the opening cysteine and the closing phenylalanine or tryptophan. D genes are given only for firm matches. Clone size is not always given. Where it is, it says once, few, many or a class for expanded clones.

V gene: TRBV6-1
clone size: -
D gene: TRBD1
J gene: TRBJ2-4
CDR3 DNA: TGTGCCAGCAGGGGGACAGGGGTAAACATTCAGTACTTC
CDR3 protein: CASRGTGVNIQYF

V gene: TRBV18
clone size: -
D gene: -
J gene: TRBJ1-2
CDR3 DNA: TGTGCCAGCTCACCACGTGACAGAGGGGAATATGGCTACACCTTC
CDR3 protein: CASSPRDRGEYGYTF

V gene: TRBV2
clone size: -
D gene: -
J gene: TRBJ1-4
CDR3 DNA: TGTGCCACCACGGTAGGGGATGAAAAACTGTTTTTT
CDR3 protein: CATTVGDEKLFF

V gene: TRBV11-1
clone size: -
D gene: TRBD2
J gene: TRBJ2-1
CDR3 DNA: TGTGCCAGCAGCTTAGGGAGGCTAGCGGGTCTTAGCTCCTACAATGAGCAGTTCTTC
CDR3 protein: CASSLGRLAGLSSYNEQFF

V gene: TRBV27
clone size: -
D gene: -
J gene: TRBJ1-1
CDR3 DNA: TGTGCCAGCAGCCCAGGGGCCGGGGGAGGAACTGAAGCTTTCTTT
CDR3 protein: CASSPGAGGGTEAFF

V gene: TRBV7-3
clone size: once
D gene: TRBD1
J gene: TRBJ2-3
CDR3 DNA: TGTGCCAGCAGCCCTCGACAGGGCGGCACAGATACGCAGTATTTT
CDR3 protein: CASSPRQGGTDTQYF

V gene: TRBV9
clone size: -
D gene: -
J gene: TRBJ1-1
CDR3 DNA: TGTGCCAGCAGCACCCCCCCGGGACACGGTTTCACTGAAGCTTTCTTT
CDR3 protein: CASSTPPGHGFTEAFF

V gene: TRBV4-1
clone size: -
D gene: -
J gene: TRBJ2-3
CDR3 DNA: TGCGCCAGCTCCGGACAGATTGGAGATACGCAGTATTTT
CDR3 protein: CASSGQIGDTQYF

V gene: TRBV15
clone size: -
D gene: TRBD2
J gene: TRBJ2-1
CDR3 DNA: TGTGCCACCGGAAAGTACGGGGGGACCAATGAGCAGTTCTTC
CDR3 protein: CATGKYGGTNEQFF

V gene: TRBV13
clone size: -
D gene: -
J gene: TRBJ2-2
CDR3 DNA: TGTGCCAGCAGCTTAGAAGGCAGGGTGGACGGGGAGCTGTTTTTT
CDR3 protein: CASSLEGRVDGELFF

V gene: TRBV6-5
clone size: -
D gene: TRBD1
J gene: TRBJ2-3
CDR3 DNA: TGTGCCAGCAGTGACAGGGCCACAGATACGCAGTATTTT
CDR3 protein: CASSDRATDTQYF

V gene: TRBV19
clone size: -
D gene: -
J gene: TRBJ2-7
CDR3 DNA: TGTGCCAGTAGCCGACAGGCCCTTCCTCGCGAGCAGTACTTC
CDR3 protein: CASSRQALPREQYF

V gene: TRBV30
clone size: -
D gene: TRBD1
J gene: TRBJ1-1
CDR3 DNA: TGTGCCTGGAATAGAGGGGGCGGCACTGAAGCTTTCTTT
CDR3 protein: CAWNRGGGTEAFF

V gene: TRBV5-6
clone size: -
D gene: -
J gene: TRBJ2-5
CDR3 DNA: TGTGCCAGCAGCTTGACAGGCGAGACCCAGTACTTC
CDR3 protein: CASSLTGETQYF

V gene: TRBV2
clone size: -
D gene: -
J gene: TRBJ2-3
CDR3 DNA: TGTGCCGGGGAGGGGGGACAAAAAAGGCCAGATACGCAGTATTTT
CDR3 protein: CAGEGGQKRPDTQYF

V gene: TRBV11-2
clone size: -
D gene: -
J gene: TRBJ1-2
CDR3 DNA: TGTGCCAGCAGCTTAGCTGAGGGGCCGGGCTACACCTTC
CDR3 protein: CASSLAEGPGYTF

V gene: TRBV5-5
clone size: -
D gene: -
J gene: TRBJ2-3
CDR3 DNA: TGTGCCAGCAGCACAGGGTTGACAGATACGCAGTATTTT
CDR3 protein: CASSTGLTDTQYF

V gene: TRBV5-4
clone size: once
D gene: -
J gene: TRBJ2-3
CDR3 DNA: TGTGCCAGCAGCCGGGGTGAGAGAGGCGATACGCAGTATTTT
CDR3 protein: CASSRGERGDTQYF

V gene: TRBV5-1
clone size: -
D gene: -
J gene: TRBJ2-1
CDR3 DNA: TGCGCCAGCAGCGCCGGGCCGCAGGGAGAATACAATGAGCAGTTCTTC
CDR3 protein: CASSAGPQGEYNEQFF

V gene: TRBV13
clone size: once
D gene: -
J gene: TRBJ1-2
CDR3 DNA: TGTGCCAGCAGGCCTATCTGGGGGGGCACTGGCTATGGCTACACCTTC
CDR3 protein: CASRPIWGGTGYGYTF

V gene: TRBV27
clone size: few
D gene: -
J gene: TRBJ2-3
CDR3 DNA: TGTGCCAGCAGTTTCCCCGATCCCGGGAATACGCAGTATTTT
CDR3 protein: CASSFPDPGNTQYF

V gene: TRBV5-1
clone size: -
D gene: -
J gene: TRBJ2-7
CDR3 DNA: TGCGCCAGCAGCTTGGCCTCTGTCCCTATGCACGAGCAGTACTTC
CDR3 protein: CASSLASVPMHEQYF

V gene: TRBV25-1
clone size: -
D gene: -
J gene: TRBJ2-6
CDR3 DNA: TGTGCCAGCAGTCCTGACGAAACTGGACAAAGTCGGGCCAACGTCCTGACTTTC
CDR3 protein: CASSPDETGQSRANVLTF

V gene: TRBV19
clone size: -
D gene: -
J gene: TRBJ2-2
CDR3 DNA: TGTGCCAGTAGTATAGGAACCGGGGAGCTGTTTTTT
CDR3 protein: CASSIGTGELFF

V gene: TRBV2
clone size: -
D gene: -
J gene: TRBJ2-7
CDR3 DNA: TGTGCCAGCCTCCCCGGGATAGCGGAAGCTTACGAGCAGTACTTC
CDR3 protein: CASLPGIAEAYEQYF

V gene: TRBV6-4
clone size: few
D gene: TRBD2
J gene: TRBJ2-3
CDR3 DNA: TGTGCCAGCAGTGCCGAGACTAGCGGGGTAGATACGCAGTATTTT
CDR3 protein: CASSAETSGVDTQYF

V gene: TRBV5-6
clone size: few
D gene: -
J gene: TRBJ2-5
CDR3 DNA: TGTGCCAGCAGCCCCACTGCGGGACCGGGGGATAGAGAGACCCAGTACTTC
CDR3 protein: CASSPTAGPGDRETQYF

V gene: TRBV30
clone size: -
D gene: -
J gene: TRBJ1-5
CDR3 DNA: TGTGCCTGGAGAGGGAAATTGAGCAATCAGCCCCAGCATTTT
CDR3 protein: CAWRGKLSNQPQHF

V gene: TRBV19
clone size: -
D gene: -
J gene: TRBJ1-2
CDR3 DNA: TGTGCCAGTAGTCCATGGGACCTTCCCAGCTATGGCTACACCTTC
CDR3 protein: CASSPWDLPSYGYTF

V gene: TRBV7-9
clone size: few
D gene: TRBD1
J gene: TRBJ2-7
CDR3 DNA: TGTGCCAGCAGCTTAGAGACAGGGGCGCCGATAAATGGGCAGTACTTC
CDR3 protein: CASSLETGAPINGQYF